This TCR beta chain stems from a study of radiotherapy plus CTLA-4 blockade in lung cancer. The study gave focal radiation plus ipilimumab CTLA-4 blockade to patients with chemo-refractory metastatic non-small-cell lung cancer. Repertoires were generated with immunoSEQ multiplex PCR, while TCRdb's copy carries only in-frame clones and drops some. The table shows 64,000 or so clones, with approximately 68% occurring only once. The CDR3 has 17 residues. V dropped 4 bases and J dropped 4 bases, with 23 bases sitting between them. CDR1 is SGDLS and CDR2 is YYNGEE in the germline V gene. This material consisted of peripheral blood, taken from a patient treated with radiotherapy plus ipilimumab. The source of this sequence is a human donor with non-small cell lung cancer whose response to radiotherapy plus ipilimumab could not be evaluated. V is TRBV9 and J is TRBJ2-5, with D perhaps TRBD2 (7 bases). CDR3 region: CASSTRGGPALLETQYF. As DNA, the CDR3 is TGTGCCAGCAGCACCCGCGGGGGCCCGGCCCTGTTAGAGACCCAGTACTTC. The variable domain in full, with the rest retrieved from reference TRBV9 and TRBJ2-5, is DSGVTQTPKHLITATGQRVTLRCSPRSGDLSVYWYQQSLDQGLQFLIQYYNGEERAKGNILERFSAQQFPDLHSELNLSSLELGDSALYFCASSTRGGPALLETQYFGPGTRLLVL.